Here is one T cell receptor (beta chain) with its context. Its antigen is currently unknown. One end of the junction is discordant with germline, which a read error may explain. The sample belongs to a study of blood T cells in healthy people across ages. Overall study: Capture via template switching afforded approximately one barcoded beta molecule per two T cells. Findings and caveats of the study: In these data, TCR beta diversity tracked strongly with naive T cell percentage. A roughly linear fall in TCR beta diversity per million T cells was seen with increasing age.

The length of the CDR3 is 16 residues. The germline V gene has CDR1 LGHNA and CDR2 YSLEER. A second about 6 to 12 cycle PCR used barcoded and J-beta primers. Template switching added a 12-random-nucleotide identifier to every cDNA molecule. TCRdb ran MiXCR on the 5' RACE reads and lists one entry per CDR3 protein. The data contain 1.5 million to 2 million distinct CDR3 sequences, 30% to 40% of them seen just once; the ten biggest clones take up roughly 23%. The clonotype comes from a human donor in good health. This chain joins TRBV4-3 and TRBJ1-2; D is unclear. The specimen sequenced was blood. This CDR3 is CTSSQDLSGVRYGYTF. The CDR3, as DNA: TGCACCAGCAGCCAAGATTTATCCGGGGTTCGGTATGGCTACACCTTC.